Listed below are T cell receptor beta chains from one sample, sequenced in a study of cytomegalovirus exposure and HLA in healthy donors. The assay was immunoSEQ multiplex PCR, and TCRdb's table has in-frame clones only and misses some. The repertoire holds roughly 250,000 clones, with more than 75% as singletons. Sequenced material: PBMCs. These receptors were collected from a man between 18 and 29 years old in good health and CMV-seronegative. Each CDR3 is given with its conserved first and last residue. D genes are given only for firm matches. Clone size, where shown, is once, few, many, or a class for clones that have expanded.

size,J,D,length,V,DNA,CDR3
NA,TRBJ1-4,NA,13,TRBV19,TGTGCCAGCCAAGGGGTGCTTAATGAAAAACTGTTTTTT,CASQGVLNEKLFF
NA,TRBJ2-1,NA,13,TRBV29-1,TGCAGCGTTGGGACAGACACATACAATGAGCAGTTCTTC,CSVGTDTYNEQFF
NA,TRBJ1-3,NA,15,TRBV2,TGTGCCAGCAGTGTGGGGCCCGCCTCTGGAAACACCATATATTTT,CASSVGPASGNTIYF
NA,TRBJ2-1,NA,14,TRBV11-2,TGTGCCAGCAGCCCCGCCAGGTCCTACAATGAGCAGTTCTTC,CASSPARSYNEQFF
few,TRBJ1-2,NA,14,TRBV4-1,TGCGCCAGCAGCCAACCTCAGGGGCGCTATGGCTACACCTTC,CASSQPQGRYGYTF
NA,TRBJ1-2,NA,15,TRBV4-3,TGCGCCAGCAGCCAAGATAACGGGAATAACTATGGCTACACCTTC,CASSQDNGNNYGYTF
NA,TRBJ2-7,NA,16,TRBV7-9,TGTGCCAGCTCGCGGTCTTTGGGGGCGGGAGTGCGCGAGCAGTACTTC,CASSRSLGAGVREQYF
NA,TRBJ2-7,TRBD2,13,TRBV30,TGTGCCTGGAGTGACGGCGGGAGGGCGGAGCAGTACTTC,CAWSDGGRAEQYF
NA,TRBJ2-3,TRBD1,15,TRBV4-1,TGCGCCAGCAGTTTAGGGACAGGGAGCACAGATACGCAGTATTTT,CASSLGTGSTDTQYF
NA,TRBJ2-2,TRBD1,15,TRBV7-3,TGTGCCAGCAGCCAGACAGGGGGCGCGGCTGGGGAGCTGTTTTTT,CASSQTGGAAGELFF
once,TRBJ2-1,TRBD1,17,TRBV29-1,TGCAGCTTCTACCCGGGACAGGGTTTTAGCGGCTACAATGAGCAGTTCTTC,CSFYPGQGFSGYNEQFF
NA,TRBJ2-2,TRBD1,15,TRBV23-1,TGCGCCATCAGAACCGACAGGGTGAACACCGGGGAGCTGTTTTTT,CAIRTDRVNTGELFF
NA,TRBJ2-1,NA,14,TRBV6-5,TGTGCCAGCAGCCCCCTCAGACTAGTTCATGAGCAGTTCTTC,CASSPLRLVHEQFF
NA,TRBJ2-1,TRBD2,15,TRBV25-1,TGTGCCAGCAGTGAATCGGGGGGAGCGGGGGATGAGCAGTTCTTC,CASSESGGAGDEQFF
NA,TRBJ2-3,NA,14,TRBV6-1,TGTGCCTGCACCGGGAGCAGGGCGACAGATACGCAGTATTTT,CACTGSRATDTQYF
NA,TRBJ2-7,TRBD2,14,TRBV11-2,TGTGCCAGCAGCTCGCCCGGATCTAGCGGGAGGATGGACTTC,CASSSPGSSGRMDF
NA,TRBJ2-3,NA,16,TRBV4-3,TGCGCCAGCAGCCAAGTGGCCCGGACAGATACAGATACGCAGTATTTT,CASSQVARTDTDTQYF
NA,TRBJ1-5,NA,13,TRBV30,TGTGCCTGGAGTGTTGCGGGCAATCAGCCCCAGCATTTT,CAWSVAGNQPQHF
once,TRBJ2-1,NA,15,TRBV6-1,TGTGCCAGCGATAAAGACAGAGGCTCCTACAATGAGCAGTTCTTC,CASDKDRGSYNEQFF
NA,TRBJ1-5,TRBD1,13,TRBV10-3,TGTGCCATCAGCAGACAGGGGAATCAGCCCCAGCATTTT,CAISRQGNQPQHF
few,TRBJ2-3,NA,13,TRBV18,TGTGCCAGCTCTCCGACTAGTGGAGATACGCAGTATTTT,CASSPTSGDTQYF
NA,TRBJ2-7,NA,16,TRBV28,TGTGCCAGCAGTTTCCCCCGACTAGTCGGCAACCGCGAGCAGTACTTC,CASSFPRLVGNREQYF
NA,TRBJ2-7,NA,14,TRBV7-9,TGTGCCAGCAGACCCACGACAGGAACCTACGAGCAGTACTTC,CASRPTTGTYEQYF
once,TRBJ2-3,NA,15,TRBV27,TGTGCCAGCAGCCCAGACAGGACCCGCACAGATACGCAGTATTTT,CASSPDRTRTDTQYF
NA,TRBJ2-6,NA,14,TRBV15,TGTGCCACTCGCGTCGACTCTGGGGCCAACGTCCTGACTTTC,CATRVDSGANVLTF
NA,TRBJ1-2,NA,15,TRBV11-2,TGTGCCAGCAGTCAAGAGGGTGGGCAGCACTATGGCTACACCTTC,CASSQEGGQHYGYTF
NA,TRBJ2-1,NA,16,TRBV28,TGTGCCAGCAGTTTTCCCCGACTCCCCTCCTACAATGAGCAGTTCTTC,CASSFPRLPSYNEQFF
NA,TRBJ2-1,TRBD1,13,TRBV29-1,TGCAGCGTCGCGGACAGGTTGTACGATGAGCAGTTCTTC,CSVADRLYDEQFF
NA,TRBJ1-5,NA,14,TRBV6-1,TGTGCCAGCGCTCGAGAGGGCGGTTATCAGCCCCAGCATTTT,CASAREGGYQPQHF
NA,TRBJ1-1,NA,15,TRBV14,TGTGCCAGCAGCCGACTAGCCTCCGGGCCCCATGCAGCTTTCTTT,CASSRLASGPHAAFF
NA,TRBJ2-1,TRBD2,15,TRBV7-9,TGTGCCAGCAGTTACACTAGCGGCCGACACAATGAGCAGTTCTTC,CASSYTSGRHNEQFF
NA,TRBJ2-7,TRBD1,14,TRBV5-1,TGCGCCAGCAGCTTCGGGACAGGGATGTACGAGCAGTACTTC,CASSFGTGMYEQYF
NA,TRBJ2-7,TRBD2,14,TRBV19,TGTGCCAGTAGTATCCCGGGAGGGATCTACGAGCAGTACTTC,CASSIPGGIYEQYF
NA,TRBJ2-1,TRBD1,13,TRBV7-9,TGTGCCGGGGGACAGGGAGTACACGATGAGCAGTTCTTC,CAGGQGVHDEQFF
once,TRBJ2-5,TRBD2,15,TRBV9,TGTGCCAGCAGCGTCTCGACTAGCGGGCAAGAGACCCAGTACTTC,CASSVSTSGQETQYF
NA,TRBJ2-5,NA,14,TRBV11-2,TGTGCCAGCAGCTTAGAAGCAGGGTTGAAGACCCAGTACTTC,CASSLEAGLKTQYF
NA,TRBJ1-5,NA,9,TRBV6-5,TGTGCCAGCGAAGCCCCTAGGAATTTT,CASEAPRNF
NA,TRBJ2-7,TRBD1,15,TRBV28,TGTGCCAGCAGCTCTTCCGGGACAGGGAGGTACGAGCAGTACTTC,CASSSSGTGRYEQYF
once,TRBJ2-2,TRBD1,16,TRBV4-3,TGCGCCAGCAGCCAAGTTGGGACAGTAGCCACCGGGGAGCTGTTTTTT,CASSQVGTVATGELFF
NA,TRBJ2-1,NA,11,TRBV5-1,TGCGCCAGCAGCTTGAGAGGTGAGCAGTTCTTC,CASSLRGEQFF
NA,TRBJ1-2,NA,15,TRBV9,TGTGCCAGCAGCGTAGCCCAACAGAGTTACTATGGCTACACCTTC,CASSVAQQSYYGYTF
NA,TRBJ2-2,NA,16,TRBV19,TGTGCCAGTACTTCTCTACGGACAGAGAACACCGGGGAGCTGTTTTTT,CASTSLRTENTGELFF
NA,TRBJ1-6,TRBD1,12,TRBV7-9,TGTGCCAGCGGGACAGAGGATCCACCCCTCCACTTT,CASGTEDPPLHF
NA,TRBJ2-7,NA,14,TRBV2,TGTGCCAGCAGTGTCGTCAGGGCAAGCGACGAGCAGTACTTC,CASSVVRASDEQYF
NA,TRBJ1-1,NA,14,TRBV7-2,TGTGCCAGCAGCTCGGGAGGAAAGAACACTGAAGCTTTCTTT,CASSSGGKNTEAFF
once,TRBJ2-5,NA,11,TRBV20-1,TGCAGTGCTAGTGGACTGGGCGCCCAGTACTTC,CSASGLGAQYF
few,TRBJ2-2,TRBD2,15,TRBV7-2,TGTGCCAGCAGCCGGACTAGCGGGAACACCGGGGAGCTGTTTTTT,CASSRTSGNTGELFF
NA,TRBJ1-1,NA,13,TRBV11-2,TGTGCCAGCAGTTACAGGGAGAACACTGAAGCTTTCTTT,CASSYRENTEAFF
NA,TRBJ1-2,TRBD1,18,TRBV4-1,TGCGCCAGCAGCCACGGAGTGAGGGGACAGGGGGTTAACTATGGCTACACCTTC,CASSHGVRGQGVNYGYTF
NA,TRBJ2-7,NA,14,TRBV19,TGTGCCAGTAGTGCCTCCCATGGAGCCTACGAGCAGTACTTC,CASSASHGAYEQYF
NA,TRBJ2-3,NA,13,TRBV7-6,TGTGCCAGCAGTCTAGTAGGTGCAGATACGCAGTATTTT,CASSLVGADTQYF
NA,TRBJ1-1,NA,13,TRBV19,TGTGCCAGTAGTATAGGGACAAACACTGAAGCTTTCTTT,CASSIGTNTEAFF
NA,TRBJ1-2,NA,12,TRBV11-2,TGTGCCAGCAGCTTCGGGGACTATGGCTACACCTTC,CASSFGDYGYTF
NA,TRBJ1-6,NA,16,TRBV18,TGTGCCAGCTCACCACCGAACGGAGTGAAGAATTCACCCCTCCACTTT,CASSPPNGVKNSPLHF